This is a list of T cell receptor beta chains from one sample in a study of blood T cells in healthy people across ages. One entry per CDR3 protein results from TCRdb running MiXCR on the 5' RACE reads. Of roughly 730,000 distinct CDR3 sequences in the sample, roughly three fifths are singletons; the top ten hold around a quarter. Input material: blood. The receptors were gathered from a man aged 35 to 55 in good health. Both conserved end residues are part of each CDR3. The order of the fields is clone size, V gene, J gene, CDR3 length, D gene, CDR3 DNA, CDR3 protein. A D gene is named only where the DNA matches it firmly. The size entry is marked missing in some rows and otherwise reads once, few, many or a size class.

.,TRBV6-5,TRBJ2-2,14,.,TGTGCCTCTCGGGGGGACAGGAACACCGGGGAGCTGTTTTTT,CASRGDRNTGELFF
.,TRBV6-4,TRBJ2-6,18,TRBD1,TGTGCCAGCAGTGACTCCACAGGGGGACTTTCTGGGGCCAACGTCCTGACTTTC,CASSDSTGGLSGANVLTF
.,TRBV7-2,TRBJ2-5,12,.,TGTGCCAGCAGCCAAGCGGCAGAGACCCAGTACTTC,CASSQAAETQYF
.,TRBV5-6,TRBJ2-4,14,.,TGTGCCAGCAGCTCCCGAAATAAGGAAAACATTCAGTACTTC,CASSSRNKENIQYF
once,TRBV6-1,TRBJ1-5,15,.,TGTGCCAGCAGTGAAGCATCACATAGCAATCAGCCCCAGCATTTT,CASSEASHSNQPQHF
few,TRBV20-1,TRBJ2-3,14,TRBD2,TGCAGTGCCCGTAGCGGGAGGGCCACAGATACGCAGTATTTT,CSARSGRATDTQYF
.,TRBV29-1,TRBJ2-5,12,.,TGCAGCGTTGAACCGACAGAGGAGACCCAGTACTTC,CSVEPTEETQYF
.,TRBV27,TRBJ2-7,14,TRBD2,TGTGCCAGCTCGGGTAGCGGGAGGGACTACGAGCAGTACTTC,CASSGSGRDYEQYF
once,TRBV2,TRBJ1-6,19,.,TGTGCCGGCAGTGAAACGCCAGGGGCCTCCCGCCTGCATAATTCACCCCTCCACTTT,CAGSETPGASRLHNSPLHF
.,TRBV27,TRBJ1-1,14,.,TGTGCCACCCTCTCCCCAGGGCGGGTAACTGAAGCTTTCTTT,CATLSPGRVTEAFF
.,TRBV11-2,TRBJ2-3,15,.,TGTGCCAGCAGCTTAGCGGGGGGCGATGCAGATACGCAGTATTTT,CASSLAGGDADTQYF
.,TRBV6-5,TRBJ1-2,14,.,TGTGCCAGCAGTCCCACCGGGGGGGCCGATGGCTACACCTTC,CASSPTGGADGYTF
.,TRBV29-1,TRBJ2-2,14,TRBD2,TGCAGCGTTGCGCTAGCGGGGAACACCGGGGAGCTGTTTTTT,CSVALAGNTGELFF
.,TRBV27,TRBJ2-6,16,.,TGTGCCAGCAGTTCGCCCCCCGTCTCTGGGGCCAACGTCCTGACTTTC,CASSSPPVSGANVLTF
few,TRBV28,TRBJ2-7,12,.,TGTGCCAGCAGTTTTTTTGGGGGTAGACAGTACTTC,CASSFFGGRQYF
.,TRBV7-3,TRBJ2-5,14,.,TGTGCCAGCAGCGCCGCGGGTAATAGAGAGACCCAGTACTTC,CASSAAGNRETQYF
few,TRBV28,TRBJ2-4,15,TRBD1,TGTGCCAGCATAAACCGGGACAGGGACAAAAACATTCAGTACTTC,CASINRDRDKNIQYF
.,TRBV6-1,TRBJ2-3,15,.,TGTGCCAGCAGTGCACTCCCTAATGGCGCAGATACGCAGTATTTT,CASSALPNGADTQYF
.,TRBV20-1,TRBJ2-1,14,.,TGCAGTGCTAGAGAGCATAGCGGAGACAATGAGCAGTTCTTC,CSAREHSGDNEQFF
.,TRBV5-1,TRBJ2-1,15,TRBD2,TGCGCCAGCAGCGATACTAGCGGGGGCGACAATGAGCAGTTCTTC,CASSDTSGGDNEQFF
.,TRBV29-1,TRBJ2-1,12,.,TGCAGCGTGGGGCCCGGGGACAATGAGCAGTTCTTC,CSVGPGDNEQFF
.,TRBV4-3,TRBJ1-4,16,TRBD1,TGCGCCAGCAGCCAGGGACAGGGGGTGGTTAATGAAAAACTGTTTTTT,CASSQGQGVVNEKLFF
.,TRBV9,TRBJ1-1,15,TRBD1,TGTGCCAGCAGCGCAGGGGGCTTGATGAACACTGGAGCTTTCTTT,CASSAGGLMNTGAFF
once,TRBV9,TRBJ2-5,12,.,TGTGCCAGCAGCGTAGGGACCGGTGGTCTGTACTTC,CASSVGTGGLYF
.,TRBV5-6,TRBJ1-5,15,.,TGTGCCAGCAGCTCGACGAGGGGCCAGGGGCAGCCCCAGCATTTT,CASSSTRGQGQPQHF
.,TRBV29-1,TRBJ2-5,15,TRBD2,TGCAGCGTTGAGGGTAGCGGGGATAACCAAGAGACCCAGTACTTC,CSVEGSGDNQETQYF
few,TRBV2,TRBJ2-3,11,.,TGTGCCAGCAGTGGTGGCTCCCCCCAGTATTTT,CASSGGSPQYF
.,TRBV6-2/TRBV6-3,TRBJ2-3,14,.,TGTGCCAGCAGCTCCCATAGGGACACAGATACGCAGTATTTT,CASSSHRDTDTQYF
.,TRBV20-1,TRBJ2-6,20,TRBD2,TGCAGTGCTATGACCGGACTAGCGGGGGGGCCGATATCTGGGGCCAACGTCCTGACTTTC,CSAMTGLAGGPISGANVLTF
.,TRBV2,TRBJ2-1,13,TRBD2,TGTGCCAGCAAAATACTAGCGGTCAATGAGCAGTTCTTC,CASKILAVNEQFF
.,TRBV5-1,TRBJ2-1,16,.,TGCGCCAGCAGCTCCGGCGCGGACCCCTCCTACAATGAGCAGTTCTTC,CASSSGADPSYNEQFF
.,TRBV30,TRBJ1-5,13,.,TGTGCCTGGAGTACGGGGATTGATCAGCCCCAGCATTTT,CAWSTGIDQPQHF
.,TRBV2,TRBJ2-6,15,.,TGTGCCAGCAGTGATTTTAGCGCCGGGGCCAACGTCCTGACTTTC,CASSDFSAGANVLTF
once,TRBV6-6,TRBJ2-1,14,.,TGTGCCAGCAGTTACCACCGAATAGGCAATGAGCAGTTCTTC,CASSYHRIGNEQFF
.,TRBV20-1,TRBJ2-1,14,TRBD2,TGCAGTGCCCAAAAGCGGGGGCGGGGTAATGAGCAGTTCTTC,CSAQKRGRGNEQFF
.,TRBV7-2,TRBJ1-1,13,.,TGTGCCAGCAGCTCCACAGGGCCTCGTCGAGCTTTCTTT,CASSSTGPRRAFF
few,TRBV7-3,TRBJ2-1,14,.,TGTGCCAGCAGCCCCGGGGGAGGCGGGAATGAGCAGTTCTTC,CASSPGGGGNEQFF
.,TRBV6-5,TRBJ2-4,17,.,TGTGCCAGCAGTTACTGGTCCGGATCAGTGACCAAAAACATTCAGTACTTC,CASSYWSGSVTKNIQYF
.,TRBV10-3,TRBJ1-2,13,.,TGTGCCATCAGAAAAGATGACGGGGATGGCTACACCTTC,CAIRKDDGDGYTF
.,TRBV7-2,TRBJ2-1,15,.,TGTGCCAGCAAGGGACAGACTAGCTCCTACAATGAGCAGTTCTTC,CASKGQTSSYNEQFF
many,TRBV7-2,TRBJ2-1,14,TRBD2,TGTGCCAGCAGCTCCGGACTAGCCTACAATGAGCAGTTCTTC,CASSSGLAYNEQFF
.,TRBV28,TRBJ2-7,14,.,TGTGCCAGTACAGCAACAGAAGTCTCCTACGAGCAGTACTTC,CASTATEVSYEQYF
.,TRBV6-1,TRBJ2-7,13,.,TGTGCCAGCAGTGCCCGGACAGTCTACGAGCAGTACTTC,CASSARTVYEQYF
.,TRBV27,TRBJ1-6,14,TRBD1,TGTGCCAGCAGTCCGCGGACAGGGGGTTCACCCCTCCACTTT,CASSPRTGGSPLHF
.,TRBV7-2,TRBJ2-7,14,.,TGTGCCAGCAGCCCCTCGGGCGCGGGACTCGAGCAGTACTTC,CASSPSGAGLEQYF
few,TRBV28,TRBJ2-5,17,.,TGTGCCAGCAGTTTACTAAGATTCGGTGGAGCCGGGGAGACCCAGTACTTC,CASSLLRFGGAGETQYF
few,TRBV27,TRBJ2-7,13,.,TGTGCCAGCAGTTTTGGTACGGGATTCGAGCAGTACTTC,CASSFGTGFEQYF
.,TRBV20-1,TRBJ1-1,17,.,TGCAGTGCTACCACGAGTTGGGAGGGGGGGAAGAACACTGAAGCTTTCTTT,CSATTSWEGGKNTEAFF
.,TRBV5-6,TRBJ1-6,14,.,TGTGCCAGCAGCTTTGGGGGAAAAGGTTCACCCCTCCACTTT,CASSFGGKGSPLHF
few,TRBV10-3,TRBJ2-1,14,.,TGTGCCATCAGTGAGGGTACTTCCTTGGGTGAGCAGTTCTTC,CAISEGTSLGEQFF
few,TRBV7-2,TRBJ2-5,14,.,TGTGCCAGCAGCTTACTGTCATCAATCGAGACCCAGTACTTC,CASSLLSSIETQYF
.,TRBV7-8,TRBJ2-2,15,TRBD2,TGTGCCAGCAGCCAAACGGGAGGGTACACCGGGGAGCTGTTTTTT,CASSQTGGYTGELFF
few,TRBV27,TRBJ2-7,15,TRBD1,TGTGCCAGCAGTCAGGGACAGGGCCCTTCCTACGAGCAGTACTTC,CASSQGQGPSYEQYF
.,TRBV7-9,TRBJ1-4,15,.,TGTGCCAGCAGCCCCCGCGGACGGACGGATGAAAAACTGTTTTTT,CASSPRGRTDEKLFF
few,TRBV5-1,TRBJ2-1,15,TRBD2,TGCGCCAGCAGCTTTACTAGCGGGAGGGTCGATGAGCAGTTCTTC,CASSFTSGRVDEQFF
.,TRBV3-1,TRBJ2-5,14,.,TGTGCCAGCAGCCAAGACTGGGGGATGGAGACCCAGTACTTC,CASSQDWGMETQYF
.,TRBV5-5,TRBJ2-7,14,.,TGTGCCAGCAGCTTGGGTTCGGGAACCTACGAGCAGTACTTC,CASSLGSGTYEQYF
.,TRBV29-1,TRBJ2-7,15,TRBD1,TGCAGCGCCCTAGCCCCGCTCCCGACAGGGGACGAGCAGTACTTC,CSALAPLPTGDEQYF
many,TRBV28,TRBJ1-5,14,TRBD1,TGTGCCAGCAGCTGGACAGGGGGCAATCAGCCCCAGCATTTT,CASSWTGGNQPQHF
.,TRBV27,TRBJ2-3,16,TRBD2,TGTGCCAGCAGCCCTTTACTAGCGGCGAGCACAGATACGCAGTATTTT,CASSPLLAASTDTQYF